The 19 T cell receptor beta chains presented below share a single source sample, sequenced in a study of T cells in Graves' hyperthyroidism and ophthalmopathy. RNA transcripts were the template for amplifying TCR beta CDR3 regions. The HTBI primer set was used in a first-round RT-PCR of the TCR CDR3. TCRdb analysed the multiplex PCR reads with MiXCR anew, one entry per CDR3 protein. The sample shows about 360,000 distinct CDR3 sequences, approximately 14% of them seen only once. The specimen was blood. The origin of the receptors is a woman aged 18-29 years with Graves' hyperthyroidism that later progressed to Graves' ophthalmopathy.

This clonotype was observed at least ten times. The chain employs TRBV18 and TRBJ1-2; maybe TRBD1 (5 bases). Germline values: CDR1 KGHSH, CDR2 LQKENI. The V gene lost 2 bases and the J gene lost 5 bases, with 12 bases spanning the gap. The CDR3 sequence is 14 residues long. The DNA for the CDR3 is TGTGCCAGCTCACCAACAGGAGACCCGTATGGCTACACCTTC. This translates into CASSPTGDPYGYTF.

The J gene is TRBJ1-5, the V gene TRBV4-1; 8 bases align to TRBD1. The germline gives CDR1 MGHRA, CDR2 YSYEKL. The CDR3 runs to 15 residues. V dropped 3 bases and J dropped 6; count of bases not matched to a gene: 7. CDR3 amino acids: CASSQAGGAVQPQHF. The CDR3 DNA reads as TGCGCCAGCAGCCAGGCAGGGGGCGCGGTTCAGCCCCAGCATTTT.

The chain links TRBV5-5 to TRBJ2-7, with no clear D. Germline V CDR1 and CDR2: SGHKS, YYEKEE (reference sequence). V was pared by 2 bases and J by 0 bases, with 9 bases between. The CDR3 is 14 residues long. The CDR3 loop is CASSFWQISYEQYF. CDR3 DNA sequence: TGTGCCAGCAGCTTCTGGCAGATCTCCTACGAGCAGTACTTC.

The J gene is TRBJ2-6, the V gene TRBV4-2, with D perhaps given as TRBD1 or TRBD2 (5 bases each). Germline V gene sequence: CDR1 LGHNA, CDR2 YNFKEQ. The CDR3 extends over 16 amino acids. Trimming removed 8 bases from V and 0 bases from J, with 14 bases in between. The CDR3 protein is CASGGGFPSGANVLTF. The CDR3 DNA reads TGTGCCAGCGGGGGTGGGTTTCCCTCTGGGGCCAACGTCCTGACTTTC.

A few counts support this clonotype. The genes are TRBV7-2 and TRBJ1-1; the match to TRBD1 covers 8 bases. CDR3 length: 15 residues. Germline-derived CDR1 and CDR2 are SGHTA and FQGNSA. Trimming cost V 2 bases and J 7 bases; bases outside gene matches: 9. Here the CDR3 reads CASSLNGRGHVEAFF. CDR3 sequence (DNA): TGTGCCAGCAGCTTAAACGGCAGGGGGCATGTTGAAGCTTTCTTT.

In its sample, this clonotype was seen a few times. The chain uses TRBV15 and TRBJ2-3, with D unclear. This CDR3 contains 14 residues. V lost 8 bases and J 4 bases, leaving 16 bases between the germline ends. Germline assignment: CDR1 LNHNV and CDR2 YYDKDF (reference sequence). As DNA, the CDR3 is TGTGCCACCCAGCGCCGTGGGGAACCAGATACGCAGTATTTT. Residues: CATQRRGEPDTQYF.

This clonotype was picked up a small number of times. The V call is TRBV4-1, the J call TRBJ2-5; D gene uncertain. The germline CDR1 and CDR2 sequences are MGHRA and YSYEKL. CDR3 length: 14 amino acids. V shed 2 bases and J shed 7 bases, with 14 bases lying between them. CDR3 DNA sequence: TGCGCCAGCAGCCAAACGCGAGTGTTTGGGACCCAGTACTTC. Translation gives CASSQTRVFGTQYF.

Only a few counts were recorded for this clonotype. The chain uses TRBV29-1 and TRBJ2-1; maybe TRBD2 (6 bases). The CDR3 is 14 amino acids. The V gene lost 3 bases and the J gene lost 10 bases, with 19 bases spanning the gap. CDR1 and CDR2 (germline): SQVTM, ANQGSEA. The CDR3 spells CSVDGRTTNAEQFF. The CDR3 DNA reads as TGCAGCGTTGACGGCCGGACTACCAACGCGGAGCAGTTCTTC.

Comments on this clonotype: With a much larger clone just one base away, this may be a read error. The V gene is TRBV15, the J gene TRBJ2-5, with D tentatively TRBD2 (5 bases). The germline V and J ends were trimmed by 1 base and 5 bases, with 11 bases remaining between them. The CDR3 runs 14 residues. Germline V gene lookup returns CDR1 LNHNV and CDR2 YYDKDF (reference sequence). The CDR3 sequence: CATSRGRDTETQYF. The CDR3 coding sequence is TGTGCCACCAGCAGAGGACGGGATACGGAGACCCAGTACTTC.

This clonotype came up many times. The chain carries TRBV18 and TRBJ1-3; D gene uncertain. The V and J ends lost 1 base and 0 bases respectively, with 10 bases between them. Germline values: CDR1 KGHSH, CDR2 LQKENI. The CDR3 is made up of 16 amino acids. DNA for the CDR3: TGTGCCAGCTCACCACAAACAGCCTACTCTGGAAACACCATATATTTT. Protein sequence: CASSPQTAYSGNTIYF.

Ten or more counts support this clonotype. The CDR3 nucleotides read TGCGCCAGCAGCTTGGAAGGGAGCGGTTCACCCCTCCACTTT. As protein: CASSLEGSGSPLHF. V gene TRBV5-1 combines with J gene TRBJ1-6, with no clear D. Germline assignment: CDR1 SGHRS and CDR2 YFSETQ. V was shortened by 0 bases and J by 9 bases, with 10 bases between the two germline ends. The CDR3 spans 14 residues. The variable domain in full, with the rest retrieved from reference TRBV5-1 and TRBJ1-6, is KAGVTQTPRYLIKTRGQQVTLSCSPISGHRSVSWYQQTPGQGLQFLFEYFSETQRNKGNFPGRFSGRQFSNSRSEMNVSTLELGDSALYLCASSLEGSGSPLHFGNGTRLTVT.

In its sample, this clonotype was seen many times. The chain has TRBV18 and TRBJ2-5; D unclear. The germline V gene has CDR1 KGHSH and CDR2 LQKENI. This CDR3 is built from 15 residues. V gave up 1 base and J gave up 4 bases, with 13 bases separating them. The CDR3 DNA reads TGTGCCAGCTCACCACAGGCCTTCTCGGGAGAGACCCAGTACTTC. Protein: CASSPQAFSGETQYF.

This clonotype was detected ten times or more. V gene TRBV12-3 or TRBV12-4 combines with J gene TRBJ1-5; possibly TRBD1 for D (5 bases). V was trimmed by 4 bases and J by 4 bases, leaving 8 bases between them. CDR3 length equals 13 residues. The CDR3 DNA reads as TGTGCCAGCAGTTCGACAGCGAATCAGCCCCAGCATTTT. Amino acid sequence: CASSSTANQPQHF.

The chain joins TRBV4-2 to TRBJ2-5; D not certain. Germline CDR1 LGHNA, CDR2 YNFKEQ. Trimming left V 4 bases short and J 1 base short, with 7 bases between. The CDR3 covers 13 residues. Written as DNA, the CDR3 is TGTGCCAGCAGCCGGTCTTTCCAAGAGACCCAGTACTTC. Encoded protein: CASSRSFQETQYF.

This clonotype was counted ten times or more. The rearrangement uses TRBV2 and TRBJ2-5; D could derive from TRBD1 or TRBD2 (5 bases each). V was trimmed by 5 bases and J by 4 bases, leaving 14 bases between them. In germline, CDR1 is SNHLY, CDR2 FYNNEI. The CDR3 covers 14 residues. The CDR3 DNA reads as TGTGCCAGCAGTTCCGGGACGTGGGCAGAGACCCAGTACTTC. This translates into CASSSGTWAETQYF.

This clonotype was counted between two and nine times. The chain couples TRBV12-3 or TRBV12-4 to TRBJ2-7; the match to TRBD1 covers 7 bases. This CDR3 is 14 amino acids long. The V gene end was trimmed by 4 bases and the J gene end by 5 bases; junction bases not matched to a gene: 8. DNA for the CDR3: TGTGCCAGCAGTTATAACAGGGGCGGCGACGAGCAGTACTTC. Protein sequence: CASSYNRGGDEQYF.

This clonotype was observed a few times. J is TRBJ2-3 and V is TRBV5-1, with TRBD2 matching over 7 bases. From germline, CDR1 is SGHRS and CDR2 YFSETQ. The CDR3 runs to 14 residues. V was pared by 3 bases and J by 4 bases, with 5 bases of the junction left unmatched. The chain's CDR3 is CASSWTRGADTQYF. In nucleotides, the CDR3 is TGCGCCAGCAGCTGGACTCGGGGGGCAGATACGCAGTATTTT.

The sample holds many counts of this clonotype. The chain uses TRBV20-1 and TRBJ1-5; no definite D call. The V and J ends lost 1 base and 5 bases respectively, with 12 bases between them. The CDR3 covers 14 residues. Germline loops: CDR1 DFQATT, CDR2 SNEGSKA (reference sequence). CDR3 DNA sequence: TGCAGTGCTAGAGGCTCTATCCGGGATCAGCCCCAGCATTTT. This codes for CSARGSIRDQPQHF.

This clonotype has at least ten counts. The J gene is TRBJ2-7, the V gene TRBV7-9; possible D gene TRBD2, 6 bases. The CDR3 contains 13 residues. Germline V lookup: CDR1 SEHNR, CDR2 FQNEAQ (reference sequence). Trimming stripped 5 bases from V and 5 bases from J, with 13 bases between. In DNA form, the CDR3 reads TGTGCCAGCAGCGCGCTAGCGTACCACGAGCAGTACTTC. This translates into CASSALAYHEQYF.